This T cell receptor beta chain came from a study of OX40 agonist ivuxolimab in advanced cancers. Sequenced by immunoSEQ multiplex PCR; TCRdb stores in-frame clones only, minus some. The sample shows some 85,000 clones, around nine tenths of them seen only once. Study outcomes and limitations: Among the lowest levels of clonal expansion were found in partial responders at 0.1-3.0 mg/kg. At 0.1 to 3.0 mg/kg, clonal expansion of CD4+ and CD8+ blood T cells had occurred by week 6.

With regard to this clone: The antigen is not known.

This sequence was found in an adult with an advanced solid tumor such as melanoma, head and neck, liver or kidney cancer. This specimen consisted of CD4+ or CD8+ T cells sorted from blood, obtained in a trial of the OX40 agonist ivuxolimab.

The CDR3 sequence is CASGPQWVELKQFF. CDR3 coding DNA: TGTGCCAGCGGACCCCAGTGGGTGGAGCTCAAGCAGTTCTTC. The rearrangement uses TRBV7-2 and TRBJ2-1; D uncertain. Germline V gives CDR1 SGHTA, CDR2 FQGNSA. With 8 bases removed from V and 11 bases from J, the gap between germline ends came to 22 bases. CDR3 length: 14 amino acids.